This T cell receptor (beta chain) appears in the sequencing data of a study of T cells in Graves' hyperthyroidism and ophthalmopathy (dated by TCRdb to 2018 to 2020). For the wider study: Peripheral blood was collected at initial diagnosis, before any treatment. To identify distinguishing TCR V-J signatures, a discovery cohort of about 95 patients was used, comprising approximately 40 with Graves' ophthalmopathy and some 60 with stable Graves' hyperthyroidism. An independent validation cohort of around 19 hyperthyroidism patients and roughly 16 patients who later progressed to ophthalmopathy tested prospective prediction of ophthalmopathy. For training and testing, the approximately 97 patients in the discovery cohort were randomly divided in a 7:3 ratio. The study also compared thyroid tissue and blood T-cell repertoires from more than five Graves' hyperthyroidism patients. After blood sampling, hyperthyroidism patients were treated with methimazole at a starting dose of 30 mg daily, and ophthalmopathy patients were treated with high-dose intravenous methylprednisolone. The paper describes TCR Vbeta CDR3 sequencing of around 130 peripheral blood samples, made up of about 41 ophthalmopathy patients, over 70 hyperthyroidism patients and 17 progressor patients.

The sample holds a few counts of this clonotype. No cognate antigen has been identified for it. No clone much larger than this one lies a single base away; base qualities are absent. On the study overall, not on this receptor specifically: Most expanded thyroid clonotypes (frequency above 0.001) were also detected in blood, a finding suggesting that blood repertoires may reflect thyroid immune responses. In validation, the model predicted progression to ophthalmopathy a median of around 6.5 months before onset, with roughly 70% sensitivity and 72.22% specificity. Sample size was not statistically predetermined, and blinding of investigators to group allocation was not performed. Ophthalmopathy was separated from stable hyperthyroidism by a 13 V-J signature model, with approximately 89% sensitivity and about 81% specificity obtained in cross-validation and 80%/75% obtained in testing.

TCR beta CDR3 regions were amplified from RNA transcripts. The TCR CDR3 was subjected to a first round of RT-PCR using the HTBI primer set and the Qiagen OneStep RT-PCR kit. Libraries were constructed in a second round of multiplex PCR, after which size selection and purification were carried out. Sequencing of the libraries was done on an Illumina HiSeq2000 using paired-end 100 bp reads. The source study handled its data this way. Raw data were processed with SOAPnuke, discarding reads with adapters, uncalled bases, mean Phred below 15, or no exact constant-primer or identifier match. High-quality paired reads were merged with COPE v1.2.5, and unique nucleotide sequences were defined as clonotypes. MiTCR v1.1 was used to align the clonotypes against IMGT TRBV, TRBD and TRBJ reference segments. The analysis was restricted to V-J combinations with a frequency above 0.0001, which together covered 99% to 99.2% of the repertoires. The TCS score was defined as the ratio of F50 (clonal expansion) to E x V (chaos), calculated using BLOSUM62-based TCRdist between CDR3 peptides within each V-J. Welch's t-statistics and random forest reduced around 510 V-J features to roughly 13, which were used in a naive Bayes classifier (R e1071). The public reads were reprocessed in TCRdb via fastp at Q25 and MiXCR, keeping in-frame beta chains. Rows with one shared CDR3 protein collapse into an entry with the most common genes and DNA. The V and J calls here are based on TCRdb, not the publication. The table for this sample lists 550,000 to 650,000 distinct CDR3 sequences; 12% to 15% of them were counted only once. In total, the top ten clones hold 11% to 15% of the sample.

A patient counted as having stable Graves' hyperthyroidism if no progression to ophthalmopathy occurred over 18 months of follow-up. Hyperthyroidism patients were newly diagnosed, had a disease duration of under 2 months, and were aged 18 to 65 years. Patients with uncontrolled infections, other autoimmune diseases, pregnancy or lactation were excluded. Clinical symptoms, serum thyroxine and TRAb, thyroid ultrasound, and orbital computed tomography formed the basis for the diagnoses. PBMCs were separated from 10 ml of fresh peripheral blood using Ficoll-Paque density gradient centrifugation. Total RNA was extracted with Trizol reagent, and quality was checked on an Agilent 2100 Bioanalyzer. Inclusive of the bounding cysteine and phenylalanine, the CDR3 is 15 residues long. Only the CDR3 DNA is retained, 45 bases long and in frame from the first base. Cut back by 1 base and 0 bases, the V and J ends lie 10 bases apart. CDR1 MGHRA and CDR2 YSYEKL are derived from the germline V gene.

This TCR derives from a woman aged 40 to 55 with Graves' hyperthyroidism. The material sequenced was blood. The chain uses TRBV4-1 and TRBJ2-7; the D gene is perhaps TRBD2, on 6 matching bases. The DNA sequence is given as TGCGCCAGCAGCCAAGCTCCCGGGAGCTCCTACGAGCAGTACTTC. Its amino acids are CASSQAPGSSYEQYF.